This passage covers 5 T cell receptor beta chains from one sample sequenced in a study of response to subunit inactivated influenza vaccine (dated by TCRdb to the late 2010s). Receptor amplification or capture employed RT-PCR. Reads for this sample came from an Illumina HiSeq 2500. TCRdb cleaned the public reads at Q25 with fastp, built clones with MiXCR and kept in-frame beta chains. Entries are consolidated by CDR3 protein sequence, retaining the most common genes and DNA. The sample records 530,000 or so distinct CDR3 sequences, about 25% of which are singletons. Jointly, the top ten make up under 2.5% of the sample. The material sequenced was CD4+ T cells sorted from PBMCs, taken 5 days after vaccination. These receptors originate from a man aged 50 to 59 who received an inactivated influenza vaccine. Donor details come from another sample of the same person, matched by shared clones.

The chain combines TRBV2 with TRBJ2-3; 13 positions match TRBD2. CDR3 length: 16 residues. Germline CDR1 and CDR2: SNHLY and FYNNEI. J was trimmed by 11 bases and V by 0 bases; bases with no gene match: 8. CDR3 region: CASSEASGTSGTRQYF. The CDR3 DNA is TGTGCCAGCAGTGAAGCGTCCGGGACTAGCGGGACGAGGCAGTATTTT.

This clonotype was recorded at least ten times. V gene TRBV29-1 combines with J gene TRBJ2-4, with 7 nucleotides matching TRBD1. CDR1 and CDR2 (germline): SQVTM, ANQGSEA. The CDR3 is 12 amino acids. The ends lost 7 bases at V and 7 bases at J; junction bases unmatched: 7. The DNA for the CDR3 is TGCAGCGCAAACAGGGGAGCGAACATTCAGTACTTC. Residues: CSANRGANIQYF.

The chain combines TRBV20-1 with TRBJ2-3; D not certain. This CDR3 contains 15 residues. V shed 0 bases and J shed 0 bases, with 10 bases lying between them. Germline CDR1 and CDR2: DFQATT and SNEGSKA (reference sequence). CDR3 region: CSARDYGYSTDTQYF. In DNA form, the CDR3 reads TGCAGTGCTAGAGATTACGGCTATAGCACAGATACGCAGTATTTT.

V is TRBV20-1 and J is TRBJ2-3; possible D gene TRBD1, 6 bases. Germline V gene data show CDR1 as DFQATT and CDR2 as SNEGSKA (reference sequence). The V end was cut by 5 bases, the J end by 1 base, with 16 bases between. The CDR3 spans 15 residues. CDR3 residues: CSAGGDTWGTDTQYF. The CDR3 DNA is TGCAGTGCTGGTGGGGACACATGGGGCACAGATACGCAGTATTTT.

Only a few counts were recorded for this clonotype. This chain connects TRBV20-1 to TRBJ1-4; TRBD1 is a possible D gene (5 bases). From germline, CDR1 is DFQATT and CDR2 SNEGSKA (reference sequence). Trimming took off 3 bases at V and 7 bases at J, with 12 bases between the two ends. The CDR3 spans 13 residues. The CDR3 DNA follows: TGCAGTGCTAGCGTGACAGTAGGTGAAAAACTGTTTTTT. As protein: CSASVTVGEKLFF.